This TCR beta chain was captured by sequencing in a study of blood T cell repertoires in COVID-19. Study-level background: Sites across the United States, Italy and Spain contributed samples from acute and convalescent COVID-19. T cells, B-cell-depleted T cells, or PBMCs supplied cDNA or gDNA.

The protocol was immunoSEQ multiplex PCR, while the TCRdb copy is restricted to in-frame clones and leaves out a portion. The repertoire holds some 220,000 clones, with 70% to 85% as singletons. V gave up 1 base and J gave up 4 bases, with 14 bases separating them. Germline-derived CDR1 and CDR2 are SGHDT and YYEEEE. The CDR3 consists of 15 residues. The chain recombines TRBV5-6 with TRBJ2-5; tentatively, D is TRBD2 (7 bases). The TCR sequence derives from a man aged 45 to 65 with active or convalescent COVID-19. Sequencing input: peripheral blood. CDR3 bases: TGTGCCAGCAGCTTGACGGGGGGCGGTGGAGAGACCCAGTACTTC. Protein sequence: CASSLTGGGGETQYF. Drawing the rest from reference TRBV5-6 and TRBJ2-5, the complete variable domain is DAGVTQSPTHLIKTRGQQVTLRCSPKSGHDTVSWYQQALGQGPQFIFQYYEEEERQRGNFPDRFSGHQFPNYSSELNVNALLLGDSALYLCASSLTGGGGETQYFGPGTRLLVL.